The clone carrying this T cell receptor (beta chain) was found once. Its antigen is as yet unknown. The PCR used 60 Vbeta and 13 Jbeta primers. Sequenced by immunoSEQ multiplex PCR; TCRdb stores in-frame clones only, minus some. In the table there are 90,000 to 110,000 clones, over 70% of which are singletons. The record originates from a study of cytomegalovirus exposure and HLA in healthy donors. Findings of the study overall: Later examination showed HLA-associated TCR beta chains had greater clonal expansion than equally common others.

Regarding donors, all were healthy bone marrow donors. The CDR3 loop spans 18 amino acids. The J segment lost 2 bases and the V segment lost 3 bases, leaving 14 bases of the junction unmatched. CDR1 and CDR2 (germline): LNHDA, SQIVND (reference sequence). The receptor was derived from a male donor in good health and CMV-seronegative. V is TRBV19 and J is TRBJ2-7, with 9 bases aligning to TRBD2. The sequencing input was PBMCs. DNA of the CDR3: TGTGCCAGTAGTATTAGGTTAGATAGCGGGAGCTCTGCCTACGAGCAGTACTTC. This sequence encodes CASSIRLDSGSSAYEQYF. Full variable domain (remainder filled in from reference TRBV19 and TRBJ2-7): DGGITQSPKYLFRKEGQNVTLSCEQNLNHDAMYWYRQDPGQGLRLIYYSQIVNDFQKGDIAEGYSVSREKKESFPLTVTSAQKNPTAFYLCASSIRLDSGSSAYEQYFGPGTRLTVT.